This passage covers 14 T cell receptor beta chains from one sample sequenced in a study of blood T cell repertoires in COVID-19 (dated by TCRdb to the early 2020s). Receptor libraries were prepared by the immunoSEQ multiplex PCR assay. Imported from immuneACCESS, the table was reduced by TCRdb to in-frame sequences with V and J called. These copies leave out some clones; in studies compared against another copy, an unresolved V gene accounts for under half, and the cause of the remainder is not known. For this sample the table gives about 61,000 clones, of which 91% were detected only once. Of the sample, about 9.1% is held by the ten largest clones. Material: peripheral blood. The receptor set was obtained from a human donor in a cohort sampled during active COVID-19.

This chain joins TRBV5-8 and TRBJ2-6; D remains unclear. CDR1 is SGHTS and CDR2 is YDEGEE in the germline V gene. Trimming shortened V by 4 bases and J by 0 bases, and 11 bases separated the two germline ends. This CDR3 has 16 residues. CDR3 nucleotides: TGTGCCAGCAGCCTTATACAGAACTCTGGGGCCAACGTCCTGACTTTC. It is translated as CASSLIQNSGANVLTF.

This clone has only one observation. This rearrangement joins TRBV7-2 to TRBJ2-7, with D possibly matching TRBD2 (5 bases). CDR3 length equals 16 residues. CDR1 and CDR2 (germline): SGHTA, FQGNSA. V lost 1 base and J 0 bases, leaving 13 bases between the germline ends. As DNA, the CDR3 is TGTGCCAGCAGCTTAGGGCCACCGGGGTACTCCTACGAGCAGTACTTC. Protein sequence: CASSLGPPGYSYEQYF.

The V and J genes are TRBV11-2 and TRBJ2-7; D is perhaps TRBD2 (5 bases). Germline lookup yields CDR1 SGHAT and CDR2 FQNNGV. V was clipped by 1 base and J by 5 bases, with 9 bases between them. This CDR3 has 13 amino acids. The CDR3 is CASSLAPGNEQYF. The DNA of the CDR3 is TGTGCCAGCAGCTTAGCCCCCGGGAACGAGCAGTACTTC. Based on the CDR3 plus reference TRBV11-2 and TRBJ2-7, the full variable domain is EAGVAQSPRYKIIEKRQSVAFWCNPISGHATLYWYQQILGQGPKLLIQFQNNGVVDDSQLPKDRFSAERLKGVDSTLKIQPAKLEDSAVYLCASSLAPGNEQYFGPGTRLTVT.

This chain connects TRBV11-3 to TRBJ2-3; 9 positions agree with TRBD2. The CDR3 has 16 residues. V trimming: 3 bases; J trimming: 0 bases; junction bases outside the gene matches: 4. Germline V gene data show CDR1 as SGHNT and CDR2 as YENEEA. The CDR3 nucleotides read TGTGCCAGCAGCTTGGTTGCGGGGGGGAGCACAGATACGCAGTATTTT. This encodes CASSLVAGGSTDTQYF.

The rearrangement joins TRBV3-1 (or the pseudogene TRBV3-2) to TRBJ2-1, with D possibly matching TRBD1 (6 bases). The germline gives CDR1 LGHDT, CDR2 YNNKEL (reference sequence). The CDR3 extends over 15 amino acids. The V end was cut by 2 bases, the J end by 7 bases, with 15 bases between. The CDR3 DNA reads as TGTGCCAGCAGCCAAACGGACTGGGGGCAAAATGAGCAGTTCTTC. Protein: CASSQTDWGQNEQFF.

This chain joins TRBV6-1 and TRBJ2-2; 7 bases line up with TRBD2. V trimming: 3 bases; J trimming: 10 bases; junction bases outside the gene matches: 5. This CDR3 has 13 amino acids. Looked up from germline, CDR1 is MNHNS and CDR2 is SASEGT. This CDR3 reads CASSDQGGVELFF. The CDR3 nucleotides are TGTGCCAGCAGTGACCAGGGAGGGGTGGAGCTGTTTTTT.

V usage is TRBV19 and J usage is TRBJ2-7, with TRBD1 matching 7 bases. The germline V gene has CDR1 LNHDA and CDR2 SQIVND (reference sequence). CDR3 size: 17 residues. The V segment lost 1 base and the J segment 4 bases; nucleotides outside the gene matches: 13. CDR3 residues: CASSIGDAGGRWYEQYF. The DNA of the CDR3 is TGTGCCAGTAGTATAGGCGACGCAGGGGGAAGGTGGTACGAGCAGTACTTC.

V usage is TRBV9 and J usage is TRBJ2-1, with TRBD1 matching over 8 bases. Germline V CDR1 and CDR2: SGDLS, YYNGEE. The CDR3 extends over 15 amino acids. Losses at the gene ends were 0 bases for V and 9 bases for J; bases not matched to a gene: 8. CDR3 sequence reads: CASSVEGGRGLEQFF. CDR3 sequence (DNA): TGTGCCAGCAGCGTAGAGGGAGGCAGGGGGCTTGAGCAGTTCTTC. Using reference TRBV9 and TRBJ2-1 for the parts outside the CDR3, the full variable domain is DSGVTQTPKHLITATGQRVTLRCSPRSGDLSVYWYQQSLDQGLQFLIQYYNGEERAKGNILERFSAQQFPDLHSELNLSSLELGDSALYFCASSVEGGRGLEQFFGPGTRLTVL.

This clone was picked up a small number of times. The chain is built from TRBV18 and TRBJ2-4; D gene ambiguous. The CDR3 is made up of 15 amino acids. The ends were cut back, 0 bases at V and 5 bases at J, with 11 bases in the middle. Germline CDR1 reads KGHSH; CDR2 reads LQKENI. CDR3 sequence: CASSPPSAGQNIQYF. CDR3 DNA: TGTGCCAGCTCACCACCGTCGGCAGGCCAAAACATTCAGTACTTC.

The chain is built from TRBV7-3 and TRBJ2-1, with D perhaps matching TRBD2 (6 bases). CDR1 is SGHTA, CDR2 FQGTGA, per germline. The V and J ends lost 4 bases and 4 bases respectively, with 17 bases between them. The CDR3 has 16 amino acids. For the CDR3, the DNA is TGTGCCAGCAGCTCCTGGGCCGGGAGAGGATACAATGAGCAGTTCTTC. Residues: CASSSWAGRGYNEQFF. The complete variable domain, with remaining parts taken from reference TRBV7-3 and TRBJ2-1, reads GAGVSQTPSNKVTEKGKYVELRCDPISGHTALYWYRQSLGQGPEFLIYFQGTGAADDSGLPNDRFFAVRPEGSVSTLKIQRTERGDSAVYLCASSSWAGRGYNEQFFGPGTRLTVL.

This rearrangement joins TRBV6-2 or TRBV6-3 to TRBJ2-5, with TRBD1 matching over 7 bases. V was pared by 2 bases and J by 5 bases, with 8 bases of the junction left unmatched. Germline values: CDR1 MNHEY, CDR2 SVGEGT. This CDR3 region has 15 residues. CDR3 sequence reads: CASSYRHRGLETQYF. The CDR3 bases are TGTGCCAGCAGTTACCGACACAGGGGCTTGGAGACCCAGTACTTC.

The chain recombines TRBV9 with TRBJ2-1, with D unclear. The CDR3 contains 15 residues. In germline, CDR1 is SGDLS, CDR2 YYNGEE. V dropped 3 bases and J dropped 0 bases, with 10 bases sitting between them. DNA of the CDR3: TGTGCCAGCAGCGAGACTCCTAGCTCCTACAATGAGCAGTTCTTC. Protein sequence: CASSETPSSYNEQFF.

This chain uses TRBV7-3 with TRBJ2-5; 16 bases match TRBD2. Per the germline V gene, CDR1 is SGHTA and CDR2 is FQGTGA. J was trimmed by 5 bases and V by 5 bases; bases with no gene match: 8. The CDR3 has 17 residues. Here the CDR3 DNA reads TGTGCCAGCAGCCCCGGGACTAGCGGGAGGGTGGGGGAGACCCAGTACTTC. Translation: CASSPGTSGRVGETQYF.

In its sample, this clone was seen a few times. J is TRBJ1-5 and V is TRBV4-1, with a tentative D call TRBD1 (6 bases). V was trimmed by 4 bases and J by 0 bases, leaving 13 bases between them. This CDR3 region has 16 residues. The germline V gene encodes CDR1 MGHRA and CDR2 YSYEKL. The DNA for the CDR3 is TGCGCCAGCAGCCCGACAGGCCATAATAGCAATCAGCCCCAGCATTTT. Protein: CASSPTGHNSNQPQHF.